Included here is one TCR beta chain sequence, with context. These data originate in a study of T-cell reconstitution after alpha-beta-depleted transplantation in children. Germline V gene lookup returns CDR1 MRHNA and CDR2 SNTAGT. J lost 3 bases, V lost 3 bases, and 1 base had no gene match. This CDR3 comprises 14 residues. It was with unique molecular identifiers that the TCRbeta library was prepared. TCRdb processed the PCR reads anew with MiXCR; each CDR3 protein has one entry. The data show approximately 340,000 distinct CDR3 sequences, 10% to 13% seen once. Sequenced here: PBMCs from the stem cell graft donor, sampled from the stem cell graft. The chain couples TRBV6-4 to TRBJ2-1, with 8 bases matching TRBD2. The clonotype comes from a human donor who donated a stem cell graft to a child with acute lymphoblastic leukemia. CDR3 DNA sequence: TGTGCCAGCAGTGAACTAGCGGACTACAATGAGCAGTTCTTC. Its translation is CASSELADYNEQFF.